A selection of T cell receptor beta chains follows, all from one sample in a study of cytomegalovirus exposure and HLA in healthy donors. TCRdb's table, derived via immunoSEQ multiplex PCR, lists solely in-frame clones and lacks some. The sample lists 150,000 to 200,000 clones; about 80% were seen once. Sequencing used PBMCs. The receptors were gathered from a young woman in good health and CMV-seronegative. Both conserved end residues are part of each CDR3. D genes are given only for firm matches. Clone size is stated in some rows and not others, as once, few, many or a class when expanded.

d_call	clone_size	v_call	j_call	cdr3_aa	cdr3_nt
-	-	TRBV6-6	TRBJ2-2	CASSCGENGGELFF	TGTGCCAGCAGTTGCGGCGAGAACGGTGGGGAGCTGTTTTTT
TRBD2	few	TRBV5-4	TRBJ2-5	CASSLGGLAVQETQYF	TGTGCCAGCAGCTTGGGGGGACTAGCGGTACAAGAGACCCAGTACTTC
-	once	TRBV7-6	TRBJ1-5	CASVPSKTNQSNQPQHF	TGTGCCAGCGTCCCGTCGAAGACAAACCAGAGCAATCAGCCCCAGCATTTT
-	few	TRBV14	TRBJ2-7	CASSQDYRVREQYF	TGTGCCAGCAGCCAAGATTACAGGGTGAGGGAGCAGTACTTC
TRBD1	once	TRBV7-9	TRBJ1-1	CASIDRDRRNTEAFF	TGTGCCAGCATCGACAGGGACAGGCGGAACACTGAAGCTTTCTTT
-	-	TRBV27	TRBJ2-7	CASSPLPVGGMEQYF	TGTGCCAGCAGTCCCCTCCCGGTCGGCGGGATGGAGCAGTACTTC
-	-	TRBV7-9	TRBJ1-4	CASSLAGGDLGGKLFF	TGTGCCAGCAGCTTAGCGGGCGGGGACTTGGGGGGAAAACTGTTTTTT
-	-	TRBV4-3	TRBJ2-7	CASSQTVAGDYEQYF	TGCGCCAGCAGCCAAACAGTGGCAGGGGACTACGAGCAGTACTTC
TRBD1	-	TRBV7-2	TRBJ2-1	CASSPGQGGREQFF	TGTGCCAGCAGCCCGGGACAGGGGGGTCGGGAGCAGTTCTTC
TRBD1	-	TRBV5-4	TRBJ2-7	CASSLAGTGGGEQYF	TGTGCCAGCAGCTTGGCCGGGACAGGGGGCGGCGAGCAGTACTTC
TRBD1	-	TRBV7-6	TRBJ2-4	CASSSGGGLAKNIQYF	TGTGCCAGCAGTTCAGGGGGCGGCTTAGCCAAAAACATTCAGTACTTC
TRBD1	-	TRBV27	TRBJ2-3	CASTTNRGRTDTQYF	TGTGCCAGCACCACGAACAGGGGTCGCACAGATACGCAGTATTTT
-	-	TRBV9	TRBJ2-7	CASSLVESGGIVGEQYF	TGTGCCAGCAGCCTCGTGGAGTCAGGAGGCATAGTTGGCGAGCAGTACTTC
-	-	TRBV7-5	TRBJ2-7	CARSLSGPPYEQYF	TGTGCCAGAAGCTTAAGCGGGCCCCCCTACGAGCAGTACTTC
-	-	TRBV14	TRBJ2-7	CASSQGVRRGEQYF	TGTGCCAGCAGCCAAGGGGTTCGGCGGGGCGAGCAGTACTTC
-	-	TRBV6-1	TRBJ2-4	CASSESLAKNIQYF	TGTGCCAGCAGTGAATCCCTAGCCAAAAACATTCAGTACTTC
TRBD1	-	TRBV6-4	TRBJ2-3	CASSRDRDTDTQYF	TGTGCCAGCAGCCGAGACAGGGACACAGATACGCAGTATTTT
TRBD1	-	TRBV28	TRBJ2-1	CASSLSTGDRYNEQFF	TGTGCCAGCAGTTTAAGTACAGGGGATCGGTACAATGAGCAGTTCTTC
-	-	TRBV11-2	TRBJ1-2	CASTAQVHYGYTF	TGTGCCAGCACGGCCCAGGTCCACTATGGCTACACCTTC
-	-	TRBV27	TRBJ2-7	CASSLIRTSSYEQYF	TGTGCCAGCAGTTTGATCCGGACAAGCTCCTACGAGCAGTACTTC
TRBD1	-	TRBV28	TRBJ1-3	CARTSPGQGFSGNTIYF	TGTGCCAGAACCTCTCCGGGACAGGGCTTCTCTGGAAACACCATATATTTT
TRBD1	-	TRBV6-5	TRBJ1-1	CASSYVGQGSTEAFF	TGTGCCAGCAGTTACGTGGGACAGGGGAGCACTGAAGCTTTCTTT
-	-	TRBV7-9	TRBJ1-4	CASSLVQSNEKLFF	TGTGCCAGCAGCTTAGTACAGTCGAATGAAAAACTGTTTTTT
TRBD2	-	TRBV19	TRBJ2-7	CASRAAGVDPPYEQYF	TGTGCCAGTAGAGCAGCGGGGGTCGACCCCCCGTACGAGCAGTACTTC
-	-	TRBV7-9	TRBJ2-6	CASSLVQTGANVLTF	TGTGCCAGCAGCTTAGTACAAACCGGGGCCAACGTCCTGACTTTC
-	-	TRBV5-1	TRBJ2-7	CASSLGLAYDYEQYF	TGCGCCAGCAGCTTGGGTCTAGCGTACGACTACGAGCAGTACTTC
TRBD2	-	TRBV4-1	TRBJ2-5	CASSQDWPSGGKETQYF	TGCGCCAGCAGCCAAGATTGGCCTAGCGGGGGGAAGGAGACCCAGTACTTC
-	-	TRBV27	TRBJ2-1	CATGRQEYNEQFF	TGTGCCACCGGAAGACAGGAGTACAATGAGCAGTTCTTC
TRBD1	-	TRBV7-2	TRBJ2-3	CASSWDRAASTDTQYF	TGTGCCAGCAGCTGGGACAGGGCGGCCTCCACAGATACGCAGTATTTT
TRBD1	once	TRBV6-5	TRBJ1-1	CASSLKGALIPEAFF	TGTGCCAGCAGTCTAAAGGGGGCGTTGATCCCTGAAGCTTTCTTT
-	-	TRBV19	TRBJ1-5	CASSASGQPQHF	TGTGCCAGTAGTGCCTCAGGTCAGCCCCAGCATTTT
-	-	TRBV4-3	TRBJ1-1	CASSQGGLYPEAFF	TGCGCCAGCAGCCAGGGGGGGCTGTACCCTGAAGCTTTCTTT
-	few	TRBV5-4	TRBJ2-7	CASTSSISLHEQYF	TGTGCCAGCACGAGCTCGATCTCCTTACACGAGCAGTACTTC
TRBD2	-	TRBV4-1	TRBJ2-1	CASSQGGASGNFINEQFF	TGCGCCAGCAGCCAAGGGGGAGCTAGCGGGAATTTTATCAATGAGCAGTTCTTC
-	-	TRBV9	TRBJ1-2	CASSDGLQGNYGYTF	TGTGCCAGCAGCGATGGATTACAGGGTAACTATGGCTACACCTTC
-	-	TRBV5-8	TRBJ2-6	CASRVSGANGLTF	TGTGCCAGCAGAGTCTCTGGGGCCAACGGCCTGACTTTC
TRBD2	once	TRBV30	TRBJ2-1	CAWSGVAGHNEQFF	TGTGCCTGGAGTGGGGTAGCGGGACACAATGAGCAGTTCTTC
-	-	TRBV19	TRBJ2-1	CASSALAVPYNEQFF	TGTGCCAGTAGTGCCCTAGCCGTCCCCTACAATGAGCAGTTCTTC
-	-	TRBV30	TRBJ2-7	CAGRVGASYEQYF	TGTGCCGGCCGGGTGGGGGCCTCCTACGAGCAGTACTTC
TRBD1	-	TRBV6-6	TRBJ2-7	CASSYDRGKPYEQYF	TGTGCCAGCAGTTACGACAGGGGGAAGCCCTACGAGCAGTACTTC
TRBD1	-	TRBV4-3	TRBJ1-1	CASSHGTGSRTEAFF	TGCGCCAGCAGCCACGGGACAGGGAGTCGGACTGAAGCTTTCTTT
-	-	TRBV28	TRBJ2-1	CASSLSINNEQFF	TGTGCCAGCAGTTTGAGCATCAACAATGAGCAGTTCTTC
-	-	TRBV18	TRBJ2-5	CASSPGGAQETQYF	TGTGCCAGCTCACCAGGCGGGGCCCAAGAGACCCAGTACTTC
-	-	TRBV27	TRBJ2-1	CASTKKGEEQFF	TGTGCCAGCACCAAAAAGGGGGAAGAGCAGTTCTTC
TRBD1	-	TRBV5-1	TRBJ1-6	CASSSGQEVTNSPLHF	TGCGCCAGCAGCTCGGGACAGGAGGTCACTAATTCACCCCTCCACTTT
-	-	TRBV15	TRBJ2-5	CATSREGGQGETQYF	TGTGCCACCAGCAGAGAGGGGGGGCAGGGGGAGACCCAGTACTTC
TRBD2	-	TRBV7-9	TRBJ2-7	CSSSQTSGGGEQYF	TGTTCCAGCAGCCAGACTAGCGGGGGTGGGGAGCAGTACTTC
-	-	TRBV4-2	TRBJ1-4	CASSQDRPNEKLFF	TGTGCCAGCAGTCAAGACAGGCCTAATGAAAAACTGTTTTTT
-	-	TRBV20-1	TRBJ1-2	CSASLQGYTF	TGCAGTGCTAGTCTTCAGGGCTACACCTTC
-	-	TRBV10-3	TRBJ1-3	CAISGPSSGNTIYF	TGTGCCATCAGTGGCCCGAGCTCTGGAAACACCATATATTTT
TRBD2	-	TRBV29-1	TRBJ2-2	CSAGGTNTGELFF	TGCAGCGCCGGGGGGACGAACACCGGGGAGCTGTTTTTT
-	-	TRBV2	TRBJ2-2	CASSDGTVTTSTGELFF	TGTGCCAGCAGTGACGGGACAGTGACGACTAGCACCGGGGAGCTGTTTTTT
-	-	TRBV29-1	TRBJ1-2	CSVEDWVLFGLVAYGYTF	TGCAGCGTTGAAGATTGGGTCCTCTTTGGGCTGGTCGCCTATGGCTACACCTTC
-	-	TRBV7-9	TRBJ1-2	CATRQGQYGYTF	TGTGCCACGCGCCAGGGCCAGTATGGCTACACCTTC